A selection of T cell receptor beta chains follows, all from one sample in a study of STAT5B mutations in CD4+ large granular lymphocyte leukemia. The method was immunoSEQ multiplex PCR; TCRdb's version includes in-frame clones alone and lacks a portion of them. This table holds over 30,000 clones, 76% found once. The sequencing sample was made of CD4+ T cells from blood buffy coats. Every receptor here comes from a human donor in good health. Each CDR3 is given with its conserved first and last residue. Each record gives: clone size, D gene, V gene, J gene, CDR3 DNA, CDR3 protein. A D gene is named only where the DNA matches it firmly. Not all rows give a size; the values are once, few, many and, for expanded clones, a class.

.	TRBD2	TRBV11-3	TRBJ2-1	TGTGCCAGCAGCAAAACTAGCGGGAGTGACAATGAGCAGTTCTTC	CASSKTSGSDNEQFF
once	.	TRBV2	TRBJ2-1	TGTGCCAGCAGTGACGGACTACCTTACAATGAGCAGTTCTTC	CASSDGLPYNEQFF
.	.	TRBV9	TRBJ2-2	TGTGCCAGCAGCGTAGCCACGGCCGGGGAGCTGTTTTTT	CASSVATAGELFF
.	.	TRBV5-1	TRBJ2-1	TGCGCCAGCAGCTTCATGGTGGGTAATGAGCAGTTCTTC	CASSFMVGNEQFF
.	TRBD1	TRBV5-4	TRBJ2-2	TGTGCCAGCAGCGTAAATCCGGGACAGGGGGCATCCGGGGAGCTGTTTTTT	CASSVNPGQGASGELFF
.	TRBD1	TRBV19	TRBJ2-1	TGTGCCAGTAGTAACTCGGGACAGGGGGCGGGTGAGCAGTTCTTC	CASSNSGQGAGEQFF
once	TRBD1	TRBV4-3	TRBJ1-2	TGCGCCAGCAGCCCCGGACAGGGTCGAGCTAACTATGGCTACACCTTC	CASSPGQGRANYGYTF
.	TRBD1	TRBV2	TRBJ1-4	TGTGCCAGCAGTGCCGGGACAGTAAATGAAAAACTGTTTTTT	CASSAGTVNEKLFF
.	.	TRBV5-1	TRBJ2-5	TGCGCCAGCAGCCAAGGGATTGCGGGACAAGAGACCCAGTACTTC	CASSQGIAGQETQYF
.	.	TRBV5-1	TRBJ2-5	TGCGCCAGCAGCTTTAGGGAACGGGAGACCCAGTACTTC	CASSFRERETQYF
.	.	TRBV18	TRBJ2-3	TGTGCCAGCTCGCCAGGGGGGGGCACAGATACGCAGTATTTT	CASSPGGGTDTQYF
few	TRBD2	TRBV5-1	TRBJ2-5	TGCGCCAGCAGCTTAGGACTAGCGGGGGAAGAGACCCAGTACTTC	CASSLGLAGEETQYF
.	.	TRBV10-3	TRBJ2-3	TGTGCCATCAGATCTTTCAGCACAGATACGCAGTATTTT	CAIRSFSTDTQYF
.	.	TRBV15	TRBJ1-2	TGTGCCACCAGCAGAAGTGGTTTGGATGGCTACACCTTC	CATSRSGLDGYTF
.	.	TRBV19	TRBJ2-3	TGTGCCAGTAGTAGCCAGGCCGTCATTACGCAGTATTTT	CASSSQAVITQYF
.	.	TRBV27	TRBJ1-5	TGTGCCAGCAGTTTTTCTGGAGGCAATCAGCCCCAGCATTTT	CASSFSGGNQPQHF
few	.	TRBV18	TRBJ1-6	TGTGCCAGCTCTACGGATCAGCTGAGCTCCTATAATTCACCCCTCCACTTT	CASSTDQLSSYNSPLHF
.	.	TRBV7-9	TRBJ1-5	TGTGCCAGCAGCTTAGGTGGGGATCAGCCCCAGCATTTT	CASSLGGDQPQHF
.	.	TRBV19	TRBJ1-5	TGTGCCAGTAAGCTTTCTAACAGGCTGAGCAATCAGCCCCAGCATTTT	CASKLSNRLSNQPQHF
.	.	TRBV6-5	TRBJ1-2	TGTGCCACTAAAAGACAGACAGGAGGCTACACCTTC	CATKRQTGGYTF
.	.	TRBV7-2	TRBJ2-7	TGTGCCAGCAGCTTATTCGGCAGCTCCTACGAGCAGTACTTC	CASSLFGSSYEQYF
.	TRBD2	TRBV7-6	TRBJ2-5	TGTGCCAGCACGGGGACTAGCGGGCAAGAGACCCAGTACTTC	CASTGTSGQETQYF
once	.	TRBV2	TRBJ2-3	TGTGCCAGCAGATGGACGGACGTTTCGGCAGATACGCAGTATTTT	CASRWTDVSADTQYF
.	TRBD1	TRBV2	TRBJ1-1	TGTGCCAGCAGTGGACAGGGGGACGGCACTGAAGCTTTCTTT	CASSGQGDGTEAFF
few	TRBD1	TRBV9	TRBJ1-1	TGTGCCAGCAGCGCCAGACCTGCAGGGGGCGATGAAGCTTTCTTT	CASSARPAGGDEAFF
.	.	TRBV5-6	TRBJ2-5	TGTGCCAGCAGCCTGACTGGGGTCAAGGGGCAAGAGACCCAGTACTTC	CASSLTGVKGQETQYF
.	.	TRBV11-3	TRBJ2-7	TGTGCCAGCAGCTTAGTAGTCTACGAGCAGTACTTC	CASSLVVYEQYF
.	TRBD1	TRBV25-1	TRBJ1-1	TGTGCCAGCAGTGAGGGACAGCACACTGAAGCTTTCTTT	CASSEGQHTEAFF